Listed below are T cell receptor beta chains from one sample, sequenced in a study of beta chain features in type 1 diabetes. Assay: immunoSEQ multiplex PCR; the TCRdb copy retains only in-frame clones and omits some. The table shows about 650,000 clones, with around 12% occurring only once. Source material: naive CD4+ T cells from blood. Receptor source: a man aged 25-40 years with type 1 diabetes. Both conserved end residues are part of each CDR3. A D gene is named only where the DNA matches it firmly. Size tells how often a clone was seen (once, few, many) or the class of an expanded clone, and some rows leave it out.

CATRKGDTNSYEQYF	TGTGCCACCAGAAAGGGGGACACAAACTCCTACGAGCAGTACTTC	TRBJ2-7	NA	TRBV15	NA
CASSLGGQGPSETQYF	TGTGCCAGCAGCTTGGGAGGACAGGGGCCTTCGGAGACCCAGTACTTC	TRBJ2-5	TRBD1	TRBV7-9	few
CASSIAGTVTGELFF	TGTGCCAGTAGTATAGCGGGGACAGTCACCGGGGAGCTGTTTTTT	TRBJ2-2	TRBD1	TRBV19	NA
CASSSSLGTVTNEQFF	TGTGCCAGCAGCTCCTCCCTAGGGACCGTCACTAATGAGCAGTTCTTC	TRBJ2-1	NA	TRBV7-9	few
CASGGLALPGELFF	TGTGCCAGCGGGGGACTAGCGTTACCCGGGGAGCTGTTTTTT	TRBJ2-2	TRBD2	TRBV11-1	few
CASSLDSLYTF	TGTGCCAGCAGCTTGGACTCGTTGTACACCTTC	TRBJ1-2	NA	TRBV5-6	few
CASSRGQDEKLFF	TGTGCCAGCAGCAGAGGACAGGATGAAAAACTGTTTTTT	TRBJ1-4	TRBD1	TRBV28	many
CAWSVGVNSNQPQHF	TGTGCCTGGAGTGTAGGCGTAAATAGCAATCAGCCCCAGCATTTT	TRBJ1-5	NA	TRBV30	few
CASSSGTGVTGELFF	TGTGCCAGCAGCTCCGGGACAGGGGTCACCGGGGAGCTGTTTTTT	TRBJ2-2	TRBD1	TRBV6-1	NA
CASSLLQGADRQKLFF	TGTGCCAGCAGCTTACTACAGGGGGCCGACAGGCAAAAACTGTTTTTT	TRBJ1-4	TRBD1	TRBV7-9	few
CATEQGRNQPQHF	TGTGCCACCGAACAGGGCAGGAATCAGCCCCAGCATTTT	TRBJ1-5	NA	TRBV10-3	NA
CASSRNPGQGTDTQYF	TGCGCCAGCAGCCGAAACCCGGGACAGGGCACAGATACGCAGTATTTT	TRBJ2-3	TRBD1	TRBV4-1	NA
CAISDGRGNQPQHF	TGTGCCATCAGTGACGGCAGGGGCAATCAGCCCCAGCATTTT	TRBJ1-5	NA	TRBV10-3	few
CASTSVSEAFF	TGTGCCAGCACCTCAGTTAGTGAAGCTTTCTTT	TRBJ1-1	NA	TRBV6-5	few
CASSLTPWRGSTDTQYF	TGCGCCAGCAGCCTCACTCCCTGGCGGGGTAGCACAGATACGCAGTATTTT	TRBJ2-3	NA	TRBV4-3	few
CASSAFYEQYF	TGTGCCAGCAGTGCTTTTTACGAGCAGTACTTC	TRBJ2-7	NA	TRBV28	few
CASSLEATGWGEKLFF	TGCGCCAGCAGCCTAGAAGCAACAGGGTGGGGTGAAAAACTGTTTTTT	TRBJ1-4	NA	TRBV4-3	few
CASSFLHGPYTEAFF	TGTGCCAGCAGCTTCTTACATGGCCCTTACACTGAAGCTTTCTTT	TRBJ1-1	NA	TRBV7-8	NA
CSVGGGGGQPQHF	TGCAGCGTTGGTGGGGGGGGAGGTCAGCCCCAGCATTTT	TRBJ1-5	NA	TRBV29-1	NA
CASSQGLVGETQYF	TGCGCCAGCAGCCAGGGACTAGTAGGGGAGACCCAGTACTTC	TRBJ2-5	TRBD2	TRBV5-1	NA
CASSQDIQSTNEKLFF	TGCGCCAGCAGCCAAGATATACAGTCAACTAATGAAAAACTGTTTTTT	TRBJ1-4	NA	TRBV4-3	few
CASNRGEAETQYF	TGCGCCAGCAACCGGGGTGAAGCAGAGACCCAGTACTTC	TRBJ2-5	NA	TRBV5-1	few
CAISPPRASGGADEQFF	TGTGCCATCAGCCCCCCTAGGGCGAGCGGGGGGGCCGATGAGCAGTTCTTC	TRBJ2-1	TRBD2	TRBV10-3	few
CASSRWTGGLYEQYF	TGTGCCAGCAGCCGATGGACAGGGGGACTTTACGAGCAGTACTTC	TRBJ2-7	TRBD1	TRBV5-6	NA
CASSLSTGNYGYTF	TGTGCCAGCAGCCTCTCGACAGGGAACTATGGCTACACCTTC	TRBJ1-2	TRBD1	TRBV11-2	NA
CASKRLEGNNEQFF	TGTGCCAGCAAAAGACTAGAGGGAAACAATGAGCAGTTCTTC	TRBJ2-1	NA	TRBV27	NA
CASSKAGISNQPQHF	TGTGCCAGCAGCAAAGCGGGTATTAGCAATCAGCCCCAGCATTTT	TRBJ1-5	NA	TRBV4-2	NA
CASSYTLNTEAFF	TGTGCCAGCAGCTACACCCTGAACACTGAAGCTTTCTTT	TRBJ1-1	NA	TRBV7-8	NA
CASSHGLARLTDTQYF	TGCGCCAGCAGCCACGGCCTAGCGAGACTCACAGATACGCAGTATTTT	TRBJ2-3	NA	TRBV4-3	NA
CASSVSRENYGYTF	TGTGCCAGCAGCGTTAGCAGGGAAAACTATGGCTACACCTTC	TRBJ1-2	NA	TRBV7-9	few
CASSLVWSESQYF	TGTGCCAGCAGCTTAGTCTGGTCAGAATCCCAGTACTTC	TRBJ2-7	NA	TRBV11-2	NA
CASSVEGRSYEQYF	TGTGCCAGCAGCGTAGAGGGCAGGAGTTACGAGCAGTACTTC	TRBJ2-7	NA	TRBV9	few
CSVVPPWTSGGRRETQYF	TGCAGCGTTGTACCTCCCTGGACTAGCGGGGGGCGTAGAGAGACCCAGTACTTC	TRBJ2-5	TRBD2	TRBV29-1	few
CASSRLGTAYNEQFF	TGTGCCAGCAGCCGACTCGGGACAGCCTACAATGAGCAGTTCTTC	TRBJ2-1	TRBD1	TRBV14	many
CSVEDQAGNYGYTF	TGCAGCGTTGAAGATCAGGCAGGGAACTATGGCTACACCTTC	TRBJ1-2	NA	TRBV29-1	few
CASRPPHEQFF	TGTGCCAGCAGACCGCCCCATGAGCAGTTCTTC	TRBJ2-1	NA	TRBV6-4	NA
CASSSNSGGNTDTQYF	TGTGCCAGCAGCTCCAATAGTGGCGGTAACACAGATACGCAGTATTTT	TRBJ2-3	NA	TRBV7-2	once
CASSSKSGTDNEQFF	TGTGCCAGCAGCTCCAAGTCAGGGACGGACAATGAGCAGTTCTTC	TRBJ2-1	NA	TRBV5-4	few